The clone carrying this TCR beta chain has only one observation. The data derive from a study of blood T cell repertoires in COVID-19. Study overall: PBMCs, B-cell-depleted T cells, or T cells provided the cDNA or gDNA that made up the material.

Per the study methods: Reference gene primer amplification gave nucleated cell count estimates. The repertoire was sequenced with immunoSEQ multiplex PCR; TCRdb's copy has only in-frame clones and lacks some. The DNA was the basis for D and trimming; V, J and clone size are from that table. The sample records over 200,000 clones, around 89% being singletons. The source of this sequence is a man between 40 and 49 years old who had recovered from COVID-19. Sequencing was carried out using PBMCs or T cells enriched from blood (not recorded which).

This CDR3 is CASSLEGKAKNIQYF. In DNA, the CDR3 is TGCGCCAGCAGCTTGGAGGGGAAAGCCAAAAACATTCAGTACTTC. This chain links TRBV5-1 with TRBJ2-4, with D possibly TRBD1 on 5 matching bases. Per the germline V gene, CDR1 is SGHRS and CDR2 is YFSETQ. The CDR3 spans 15 residues. Trimming took 0 bases from V and 0 from J, leaving 7 bases between them.